The 15 T cell receptor beta chains reported below all come from one sample, sequenced in a study of T cells expressing NK-cell markers. Reprocessing the 5' RACE reads, TCRdb reports a single entry for every CDR3 protein and omits DNA. The sample table includes some 140,000 distinct CDR3 sequences. Sequencing input: blood T cells: a sorted CD56 or NKG2C T cell subset, CD4+ or CD8+ T cells, or bulk PBMC T cells (not recorded which). The receptor set was obtained from a woman between 50 and 59 years old in good health.

This chain uses TRBV6-2 or TRBV6-3 with TRBJ2-6. CDR3 length: 15 amino acids. The germline V gene encodes CDR1 MNHEY and CDR2 SVGEGT. The CDR3 here is CASSFDTSGANVLTF.

The gene calls are TRBV6-5 and TRBJ1-1; the TRBD1 assignment by TCRdb is unverifiable without DNA. CDR1 is MNHEY and CDR2 is SVGAGI in the germline V gene. The CDR3 length is 17 residues. The CDR3 region is CASSYSTWGRMNTEAFF.

This sequence joins TRBV29-1 and TRBJ2-5; TCRdb's assignment of TRBD1 cannot be checked, as there is no DNA. The CDR3 is made up of 12 amino acids. Per germline, CDR1 SQVTM and CDR2 ANQGSEA. CDR3 loop: CSTHTGEETQYF.

This chain joins TRBV7-8 and TRBJ1-1; lacking DNA, the TRBD1 call made by TCRdb goes unchecked. The length of the CDR3 is 15 residues. Germline V CDR1 and CDR2: SGHVS, FQNEAQ. The CDR3 is CASSLPGTGGTEAFF.

The rearrangement links TRBV10-3 to TRBJ2-2; TCRdb's D gene call, TRBD2, goes unchecked for lack of DNA. Germline V gives CDR1 ENHRY, CDR2 SYGVKD. The CDR3 has 13 amino acids. The CDR3 protein is CAINLAVSGELFF.

The chain joins TRBV19 to TRBJ2-1. CDR3 size: 14 residues. Germline loops: CDR1 LNHDA, CDR2 SQIVND (reference sequence). CDR3 residues: CASNDNMGYNEQFF.

This sequence joins TRBV20-1 and TRBJ2-1; no DNA is available, so the TRBD2 call from TCRdb remains unchecked. CDR3 length: 17 residues. CDR1 is DFQATT, CDR2 SNEGSKA, per germline (reference sequence). The CDR3 spells CSARSTGGLAEGNEQFF.

The chain is built from TRBV7-2 and TRBJ2-3; there is no DNA to check the TCRdb D call of TRBD2. The length of the CDR3 is 18 residues. Germline lookup yields CDR1 SGHTA and CDR2 FQGNSA. The CDR3 protein is CASSLVGTSGSVADTQYF. Looking up the rest from reference TRBV7-2 and TRBJ2-3 gives the full variable domain: GAGVSQSPSNKVTEKGKDVELRCDPISGHTALYWYRQSLGQGLEFLIYFQGNSAPDKSGLPSDRFSAERTGGSVSTLTIQRTQQEDSAVYLCASSLVGTSGSVADTQYFGPGTRLTVL.

This chain links TRBV11-2 with TRBJ2-3. This CDR3 region has 11 residues. CDR1 and CDR2 from the germline V gene are SGHAT and FQNNGV. This chain's CDR3 is CASSLIDTQYF.

The chain's CDR3 is CASSDTGLRPEAFF. The chain carries TRBV2 and TRBJ1-1; TCRdb returns TRBD1, unconfirmable since there is no DNA. The germline gives CDR1 SNHLY, CDR2 FYNNEI. This CDR3 is 14 amino acids long. The variable domain in full, with the rest retrieved from reference TRBV2 and TRBJ1-1, is EPEVTQTPSHQVTQMGQEVILRCVPISNHLYFYWYRQILGQKVEFLVSFYNNEISEKSEIFDDQFSVERPDGSNFTLKIRSTKLEDSAMYFCASSDTGLRPEAFFGQGTRLTVV.

The chain employs TRBV5-4 and TRBJ2-4; TCRdb returns TRBD1, unconfirmable since there is no DNA. CDR1 SGHNT and CDR2 YYREEE come from the germline V gene (reference sequence). The CDR3 has 15 residues. CDR3 in amino acids: CASSPGQEFKNIQYF.

The genes are TRBV10-2 and TRBJ2-2; TCRdb's D gene call, TRBD2, goes unchecked for lack of DNA. The CDR3 totals 15 residues. CDR1 and CDR2 from the germline V gene are WSHSY and SAAADI. The CDR3 here is CASSSGSKSTGELFF.

The chain uses TRBV19 and TRBJ1-1; the D call from TCRdb, TRBD1, cannot be confirmed without DNA. The CDR3 is 14 amino acids. Germline V gene lookup returns CDR1 LNHDA and CDR2 SQIVND (reference sequence). The CDR3 region is CASSEGRHYTEAFF.

The chain joins TRBV2 to TRBJ2-7. Per germline, CDR1 SNHLY and CDR2 FYNNEI. The CDR3 has 13 residues. The CDR3: CASTEAPTPEQYF.

The chain employs TRBV20-1 and TRBJ2-3; absent DNA, TCRdb's TRBD2 call cannot be checked. The CDR3 spans 14 residues. The V gene's germline CDR1 is DFQATT and CDR2 SNEGSKA (reference sequence). CDR3 region: CSASRREGTDTQYF.